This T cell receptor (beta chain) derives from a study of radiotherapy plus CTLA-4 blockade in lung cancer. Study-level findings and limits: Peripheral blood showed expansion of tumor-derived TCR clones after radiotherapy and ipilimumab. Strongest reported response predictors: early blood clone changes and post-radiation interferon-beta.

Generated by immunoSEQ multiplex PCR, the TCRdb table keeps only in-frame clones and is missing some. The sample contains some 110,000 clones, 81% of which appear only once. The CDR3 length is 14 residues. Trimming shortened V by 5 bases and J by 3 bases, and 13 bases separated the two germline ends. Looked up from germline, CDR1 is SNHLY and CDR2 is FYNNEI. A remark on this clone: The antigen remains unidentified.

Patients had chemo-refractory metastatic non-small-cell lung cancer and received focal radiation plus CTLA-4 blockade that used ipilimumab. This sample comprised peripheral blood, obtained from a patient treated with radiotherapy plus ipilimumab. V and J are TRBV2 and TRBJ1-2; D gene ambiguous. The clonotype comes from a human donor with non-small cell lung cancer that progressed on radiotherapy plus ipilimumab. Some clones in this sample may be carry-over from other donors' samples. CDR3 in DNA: TGTGCCAGCAGTTTAGTTCGGCAGTACTATGGCTACACCTTC. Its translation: CASSLVRQYYGYTF.